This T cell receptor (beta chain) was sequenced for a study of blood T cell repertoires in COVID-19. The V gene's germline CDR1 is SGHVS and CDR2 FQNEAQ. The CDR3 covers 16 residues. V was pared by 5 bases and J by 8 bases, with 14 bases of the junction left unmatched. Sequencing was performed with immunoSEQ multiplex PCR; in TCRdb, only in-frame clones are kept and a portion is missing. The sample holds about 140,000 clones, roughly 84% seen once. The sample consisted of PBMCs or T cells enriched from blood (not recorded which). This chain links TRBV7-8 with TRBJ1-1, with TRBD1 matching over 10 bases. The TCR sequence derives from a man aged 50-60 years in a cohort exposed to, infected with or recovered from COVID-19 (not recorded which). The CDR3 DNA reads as TGTGCCAGCAGCCCCGACAGGGGGCTCCTCTCGCCCGAAGCTTTCTTT. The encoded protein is CASSPDRGLLSPEAFF.